The TCR beta chain described here comes from a study of T cells in Graves' hyperthyroidism and ophthalmopathy. The wider study: Before any treatment, at initial diagnosis, peripheral blood was collected. Findings and limits, study-wide: Ophthalmopathy was separated from stable hyperthyroidism by a 13 V-J model.

Deletions cut 5 bases from V and 0 bases from J, with 11 bases between. This CDR3 has 16 residues. Germline CDR1 reads MNHEY; CDR2 reads SMNVEV (reference sequence). Participants, patients aged 18 to 65, had newly diagnosed hyperthyroidism with a duration under 2 months. Fresh peripheral blood, 10 ml, yielded the PBMCs. This clonotype was detected many times. As yet, its antigen is unknown. Authors of the study amplified TCR beta CDR3 regions from RNA transcripts. The primer set for the first-round RT-PCR of the TCR CDR3 was HTBI. TCRdb used MiXCR to reprocess the multiplex PCR reads, holding one entry per CDR3 protein. In the table there are 550,000 to 800,000 distinct CDR3 sequences, roughly 17% of which are singletons.

Sequencing input: blood. This receptor was taken from a man between 45 and 60 years old with Graves' hyperthyroidism. The chain combines TRBV27 with TRBJ2-6; D unresolved. The CDR3 DNA reads TGTGCCAGCAGTCGGGCCGGAATCTCTGGGGCCAACGTCCTGACTTTC. This codes for CASSRAGISGANVLTF.